These T cell receptor beta chains were read from a single sample in a study of blood T cell repertoires in COVID-19. Repertoires were generated with immunoSEQ multiplex PCR, while TCRdb's copy carries only in-frame clones and drops some. Among 100,000 to 150,000 clones listed, around 90% were seen once. The source material was peripheral blood. The source is a man over 45 with COVID-19, enrolled during active disease. The CDR3 runs from the conserved cysteine through the conserved F or W. Fields, in order: V gene, CDR3 length, CDR3 protein.

TRBV10-3 | 15 | CATGTTGDLQETQYF
TRBV5-1 | 15 | CASSLEGTEYNEQFF
TRBV7-6 | 17 | CASSLPLIGGAVGELFF
TRBV5-4 | 13 | CASSLDGNQPQHF
TRBV19 | 15 | CASSDPGTVNTEAFF
TRBV6-2/TRBV6-3 | 13 | CASSYFRGFEAFF
TRBV2 | 16 | CASSEEERGLAGGKNF
TRBV30 | 12 | CAWGWVGDTQYF
TRBV7-9 | 14 | CASSSGTTYNEQFF
TRBV15 | 16 | CATSRDNGQPNSPLHF
TRBV4-3 | 15 | CASSQDTGGTDTQYF
TRBV29-1 | 17 | CSVAYFETGQMNYGYTF
TRBV24-1 | 11 | CATEGGDTQYF
TRBV19 | 17 | CASSSILGQGSNNEQFF
TRBV13 | 14 | CASSPAGGKNIQYF
TRBV19 | 13 | CASSMTAQETQYF
TRBV5-6 | 12 | CASSLAGNEQFF
TRBV3-1/TRBV3-2 | 15 | CASSKTSGSGNEQFF
TRBV7-3 | 13 | CASSFQGPDTQYF
TRBV28 | 15 | CASSLGLAGTYEQYF
TRBV20-1 | 14 | CSASPVVSNQPQHF
TRBV23-1 | 19 | CASSQSRGQGTGENTEAFF
TRBV7-2 | 17 | CASSLSGRASGANVLTF
TRBV5-1 | 16 | CASSLGGGVSYNEQFF
TRBV5-6 | 13 | CASSLGQGAEAFF
TRBV7-3 | 14 | CASSSSGTGEEQFF
TRBV19 | 14 | CASPSPGDTGELFF
TRBV14 | 14 | CASSRAGVRETQYF
TRBV28 | 13 | CASSWATVSEAFF
TRBV11-2 | 14 | CASSTGGAGEKLFF
TRBV6-5 | 14 | CASSTRTQASEAFF
TRBV30 | 17 | CAWSVEGDRLSGNTIYF
TRBV6-1 | 15 | CASSEGPDRTSPLHF
TRBV7-9 | 14 | CASSTGTGFRGYTF
TRBV7-2 | 11 | CASSYRNEQFF
TRBV28 | 12 | CASSRSSAEAFF
TRBV4-1 | 15 | CASSRDPTAADTQYF
TRBV27 | 15 | CASSRTSGRSDTQYF
TRBV30 | 12 | CAWVGGPGEAFF
TRBV6-6 | 13 | CASSQGDGNTIYF